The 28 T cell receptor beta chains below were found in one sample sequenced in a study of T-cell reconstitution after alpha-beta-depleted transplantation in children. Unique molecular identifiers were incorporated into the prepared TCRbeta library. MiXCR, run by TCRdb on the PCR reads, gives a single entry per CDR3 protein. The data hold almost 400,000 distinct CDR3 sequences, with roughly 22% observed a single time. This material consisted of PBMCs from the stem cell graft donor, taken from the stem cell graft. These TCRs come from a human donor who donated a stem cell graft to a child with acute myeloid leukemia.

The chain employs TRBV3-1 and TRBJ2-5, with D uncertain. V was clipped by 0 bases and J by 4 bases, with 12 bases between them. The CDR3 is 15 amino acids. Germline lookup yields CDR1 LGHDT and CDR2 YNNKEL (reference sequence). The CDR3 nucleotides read TGTGCCAGCAGCCAAGATGCACAGTCGGGAGAGACCCAGTACTTC. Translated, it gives CASSQDAQSGETQYF.

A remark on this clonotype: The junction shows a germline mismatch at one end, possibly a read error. CDR3 DNA sequence: TGTGCCACCAGTGACCACAGGGGAGAGACCCAGTGCTTC. This translates into CATSDHRGETQCF. This chain joins TRBV24-1 and TRBJ2-5, with 7 bases fitting TRBD1. The CDR3 totals 13 residues. Germline loops: CDR1 KGHDR, CDR2 SFDVKD.

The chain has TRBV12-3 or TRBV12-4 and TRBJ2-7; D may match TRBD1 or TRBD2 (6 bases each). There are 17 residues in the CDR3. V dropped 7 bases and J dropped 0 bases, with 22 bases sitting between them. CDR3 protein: CASNPGVWGATSYEQYF. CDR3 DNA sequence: TGTGCCAGCAACCCCGGGGTGTGGGGGGCTACCTCCTACGAGCAGTACTTC.

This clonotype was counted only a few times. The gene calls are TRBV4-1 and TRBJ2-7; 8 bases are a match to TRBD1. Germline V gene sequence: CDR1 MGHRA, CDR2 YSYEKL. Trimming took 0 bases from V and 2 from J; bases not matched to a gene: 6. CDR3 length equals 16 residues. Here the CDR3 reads CASSQDGQGAPYEQYF. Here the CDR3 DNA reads TGCGCCAGCAGCCAAGATGGGCAGGGGGCTCCCTACGAGCAGTACTTC.

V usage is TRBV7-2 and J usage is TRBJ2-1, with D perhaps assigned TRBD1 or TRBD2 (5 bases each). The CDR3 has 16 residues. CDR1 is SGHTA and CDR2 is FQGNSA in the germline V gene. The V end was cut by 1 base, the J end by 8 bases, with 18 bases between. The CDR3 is CASSLDGTGLTDEQFF. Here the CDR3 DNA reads TGTGCCAGCAGCTTAGATGGGACCGGACTCACAGATGAGCAGTTCTTC.

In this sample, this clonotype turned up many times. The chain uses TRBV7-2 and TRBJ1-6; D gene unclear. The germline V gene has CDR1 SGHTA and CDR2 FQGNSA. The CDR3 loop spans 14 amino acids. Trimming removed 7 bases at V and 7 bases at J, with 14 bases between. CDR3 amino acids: CASTLGQFNSPLHF. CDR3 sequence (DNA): TGTGCCAGCACCTTGGGTCAGTTCAATTCACCCCTCCACTTT.

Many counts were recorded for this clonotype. The CDR3 DNA sequence: TGTGCCAGCAGTTTCGCAGGGATCTCCTACGAGCAGTACTTC. Encoded protein: CASSFAGISYEQYF. The gene calls are TRBV28 and TRBJ2-7; D possibly corresponds to TRBD1 (5 bases). Germline V lookup: CDR1 MDHEN, CDR2 SYDVKM. Trimming removed 3 bases from V and 0 bases from J, with 9 bases in between. The CDR3 has 14 residues.

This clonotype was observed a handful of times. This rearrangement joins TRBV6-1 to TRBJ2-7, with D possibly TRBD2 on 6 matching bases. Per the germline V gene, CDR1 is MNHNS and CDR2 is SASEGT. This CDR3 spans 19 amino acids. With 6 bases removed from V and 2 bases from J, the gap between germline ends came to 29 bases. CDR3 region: CASSIRGGILDGSTYEQYF. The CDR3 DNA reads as TGTGCCAGCAGCATAAGGGGAGGAATTTTAGACGGATCCACCTACGAGCAGTACTTC.

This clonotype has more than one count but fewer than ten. The CDR3 is CASSPRTGGAGETQYF. CDR3 coding DNA: TGTGCCAGCAGTCCACGGACAGGGGGCGCAGGGGAGACCCAGTACTTC. V is TRBV12-3 or TRBV12-4 and J is TRBJ2-5; TRBD1 matches 11 bases. V gave up 5 bases and J gave up 5 bases; unmatched junction bases: 10. CDR3 length: 16 amino acids.

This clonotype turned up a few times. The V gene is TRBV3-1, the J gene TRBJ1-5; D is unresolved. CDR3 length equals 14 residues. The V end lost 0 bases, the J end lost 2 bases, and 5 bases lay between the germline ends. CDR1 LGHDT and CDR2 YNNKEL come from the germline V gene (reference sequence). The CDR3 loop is CASSQDLGNQPQHF. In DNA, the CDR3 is TGTGCCAGCAGCCAAGATTTGGGCAATCAGCCCCAGCATTTT.

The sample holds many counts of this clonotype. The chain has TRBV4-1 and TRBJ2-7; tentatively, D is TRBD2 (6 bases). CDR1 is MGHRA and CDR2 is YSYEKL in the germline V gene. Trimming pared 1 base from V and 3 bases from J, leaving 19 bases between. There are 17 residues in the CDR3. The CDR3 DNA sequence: TGCGCCAGCAGCCAAGTTGCAGGAACCGGGACTTACTACGAGCAGTACTTC. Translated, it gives CASSQVAGTGTYYEQYF.

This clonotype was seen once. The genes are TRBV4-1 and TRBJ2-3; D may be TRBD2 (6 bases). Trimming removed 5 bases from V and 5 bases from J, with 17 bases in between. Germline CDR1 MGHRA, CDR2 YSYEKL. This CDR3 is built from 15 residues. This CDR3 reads CASSGTDVSQDTQYF. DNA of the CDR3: TGCGCCAGCAGCGGGACTGACGTCAGCCAAGATACGCAGTATTTT.

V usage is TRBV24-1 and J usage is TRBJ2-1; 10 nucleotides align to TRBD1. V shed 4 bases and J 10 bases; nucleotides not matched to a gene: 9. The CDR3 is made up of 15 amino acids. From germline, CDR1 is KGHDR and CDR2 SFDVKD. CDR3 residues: CATSEPGQGRREQFF. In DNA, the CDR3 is TGTGCCACCAGTGAACCGGGACAGGGGAGGAGGGAGCAGTTCTTC.

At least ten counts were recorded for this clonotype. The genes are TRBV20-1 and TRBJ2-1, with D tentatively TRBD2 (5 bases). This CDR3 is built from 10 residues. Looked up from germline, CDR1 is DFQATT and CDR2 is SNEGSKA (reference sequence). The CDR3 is CSPFAGEQFF. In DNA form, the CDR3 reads TGCAGCCCCTTTGCGGGTGAGCAGTTCTTC.

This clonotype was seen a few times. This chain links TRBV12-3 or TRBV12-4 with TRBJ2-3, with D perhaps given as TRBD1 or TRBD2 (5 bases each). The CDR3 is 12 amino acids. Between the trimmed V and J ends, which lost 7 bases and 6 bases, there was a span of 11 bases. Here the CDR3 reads CASTEGEDTQYF. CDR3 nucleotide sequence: TGTGCCAGCACCGAAGGGGAGGATACGCAGTATTTT.

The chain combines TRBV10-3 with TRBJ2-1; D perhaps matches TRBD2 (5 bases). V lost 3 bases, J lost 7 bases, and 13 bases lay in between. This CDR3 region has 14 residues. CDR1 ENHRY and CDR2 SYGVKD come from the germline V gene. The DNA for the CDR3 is TGTGCCATCAGTGATGGTGGGAGCTCGAATGAGCAGTTCTTC. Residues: CAISDGGSSNEQFF.

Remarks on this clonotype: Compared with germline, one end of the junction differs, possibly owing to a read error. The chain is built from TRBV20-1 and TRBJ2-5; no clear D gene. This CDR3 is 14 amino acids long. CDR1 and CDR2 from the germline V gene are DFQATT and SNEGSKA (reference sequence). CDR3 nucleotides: TGCAGTGCGAGAGATAGGAGTAGTCTGGAGACCCAGTACTTC. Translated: CSARDRSSLETQYF.

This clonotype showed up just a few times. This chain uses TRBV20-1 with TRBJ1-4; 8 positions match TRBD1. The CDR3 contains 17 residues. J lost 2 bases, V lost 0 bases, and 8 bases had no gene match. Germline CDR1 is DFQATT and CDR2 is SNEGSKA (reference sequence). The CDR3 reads CSAREPRQGQTNEKLFF. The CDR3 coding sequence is TGCAGTGCTAGAGAGCCACGACAGGGGCAGACTAATGAAAAACTGTTTTTT.

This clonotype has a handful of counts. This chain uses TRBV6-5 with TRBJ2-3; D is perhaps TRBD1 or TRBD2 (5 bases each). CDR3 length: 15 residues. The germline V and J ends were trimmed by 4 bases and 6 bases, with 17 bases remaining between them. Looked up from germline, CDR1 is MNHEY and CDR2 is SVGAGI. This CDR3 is CASSFTTGTRDTQYF. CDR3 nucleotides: TGTGCCAGCAGTTTTACGACCGGGACGAGGGATACGCAGTATTTT.

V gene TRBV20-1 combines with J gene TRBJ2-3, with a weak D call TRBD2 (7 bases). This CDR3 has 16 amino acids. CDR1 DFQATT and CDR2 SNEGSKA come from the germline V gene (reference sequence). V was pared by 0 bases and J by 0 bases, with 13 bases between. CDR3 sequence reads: CSARDEGGRSTDTQYF. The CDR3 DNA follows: TGCAGTGCTAGAGATGAGGGGGGGCGGAGCACAGATACGCAGTATTTT.

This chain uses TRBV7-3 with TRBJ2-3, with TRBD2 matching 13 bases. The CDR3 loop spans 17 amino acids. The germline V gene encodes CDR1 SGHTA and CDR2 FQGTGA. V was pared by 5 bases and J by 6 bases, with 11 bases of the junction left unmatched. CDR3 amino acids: CASSPGLAGVGFDTQYF. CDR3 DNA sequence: TGTGCCAGCAGCCCCGGACTAGCGGGAGTAGGGTTTGATACGCAGTATTTT.

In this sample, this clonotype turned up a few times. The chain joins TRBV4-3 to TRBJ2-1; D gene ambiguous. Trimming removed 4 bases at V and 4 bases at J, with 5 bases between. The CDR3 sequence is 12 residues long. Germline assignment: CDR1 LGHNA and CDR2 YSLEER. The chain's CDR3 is CASSRVYNEQFF. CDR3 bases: TGCGCCAGCAGCCGAGTGTACAATGAGCAGTTCTTC.

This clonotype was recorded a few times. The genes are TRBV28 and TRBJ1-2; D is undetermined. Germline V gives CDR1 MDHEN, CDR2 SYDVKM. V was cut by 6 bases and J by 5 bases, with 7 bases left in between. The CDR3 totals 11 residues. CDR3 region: CASRATYGYTF. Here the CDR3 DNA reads TGTGCCAGCAGGGCGACTTATGGCTACACCTTC.

The CDR3 DNA reads TGTGCCAGCAGGGGATTGGCGGGTGAGCAGTTCTTC. It translates to CASRGLAGEQFF. The chain uses TRBV28 and TRBJ2-1; the D gene is possibly TRBD2 (5 bases). V lost 6 bases to trimming and J lost 9 bases, with 12 bases between them. The CDR3 length is 12 residues. Germline V gene data show CDR1 as MDHEN and CDR2 as SYDVKM.

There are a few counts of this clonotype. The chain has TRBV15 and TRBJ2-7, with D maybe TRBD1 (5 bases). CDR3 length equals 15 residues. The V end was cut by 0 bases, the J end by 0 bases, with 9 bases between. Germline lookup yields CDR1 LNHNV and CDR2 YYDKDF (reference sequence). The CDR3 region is CATSRDPGISYEQYF. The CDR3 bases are TGTGCCACCAGCAGAGATCCAGGGATCTCCTACGAGCAGTACTTC. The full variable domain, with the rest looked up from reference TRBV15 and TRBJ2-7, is DAMVIQNPRYQVTQFGKPVTLSCSQTLNHNVMYWYQQKSSQAPKLLFHYYDKDFNNEADTPDNFQSRRPNTSFCFLDIRSPGLGDTAMYLCATSRDPGISYEQYFGPGTRLTVT.

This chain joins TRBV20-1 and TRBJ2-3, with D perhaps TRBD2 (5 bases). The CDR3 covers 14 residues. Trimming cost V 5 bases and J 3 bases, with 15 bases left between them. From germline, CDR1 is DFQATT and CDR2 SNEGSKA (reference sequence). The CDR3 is CSAPQRSSTDTQYF. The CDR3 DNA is TGCAGTGCTCCCCAGCGGAGCTCAACAGATACGCAGTATTTT.

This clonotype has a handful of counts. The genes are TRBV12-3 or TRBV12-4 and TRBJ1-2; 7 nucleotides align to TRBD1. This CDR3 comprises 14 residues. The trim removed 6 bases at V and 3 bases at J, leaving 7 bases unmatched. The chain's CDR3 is CASSGQGVDYGYTF. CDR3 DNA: TGTGCCAGCAGCGGCCAGGGGGTCGACTATGGCTACACCTTC.

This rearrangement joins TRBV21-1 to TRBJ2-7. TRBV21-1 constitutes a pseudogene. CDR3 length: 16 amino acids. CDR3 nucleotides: TGTGCCAGCAGCAAAGAGAACGAACGAGACCTCTACGAGCAGTACTTC. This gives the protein CASSKENERDLYEQYF.